One sample yielded the 6 T cell receptor beta chains listed below, sequenced in a study of blood T cell repertoires in COVID-19. Clones were sequenced by immunoSEQ multiplex PCR, and TCRdb holds only the in-frame ones, with some missing. The sample includes approximately 250,000 clones, roughly 90% seen only once; the top ten take 2.5% to 3%. The sequencing sample was made of PBMCs or T cells enriched from blood (not recorded which). Receptor source: a man aged 40-50 years who had been exposed to COVID-19.

This chain connects TRBV19 to TRBJ1-2; 10 bases map to TRBD1. Losses at the gene ends were 5 bases for V and 6 bases for J; bases not matched to a gene: 6. In germline, CDR1 is LNHDA, CDR2 SQIVND (reference sequence). The CDR3 runs to 14 residues. This chain's CDR3 is CASSPGQGRNGYTF. Written as DNA, the CDR3 is TGTGCCAGTAGTCCGGGACAGGGGCGAAATGGCTACACCTTC. The variable domain in full, with the rest retrieved from reference TRBV19 and TRBJ1-2, is DGGITQSPKYLFRKEGQNVTLSCEQNLNHDAMYWYRQDPGQGLRLIYYSQIVNDFQKGDIAEGYSVSREKKESFPLTVTSAQKNPTAFYLCASSPGQGRNGYTFGSGTRLTVV.

The chain couples TRBV5-6 to TRBJ2-7, with D perhaps matching TRBD2 (5 bases). Trimming cost V 1 base and J 2 bases, with 7 bases left between them. Germline V gene lookup returns CDR1 SGHDT and CDR2 YYEEEE. The CDR3 contains 13 residues. The CDR3 coding sequence is TGTGCCAGCAGCTTGAGCGGTACCTACGAGCAGTACTTC. This encodes CASSLSGTYEQYF.

The rearrangement uses TRBV6-5 and TRBJ1-3; D unresolved. V was clipped by 11 bases and J by 2 bases, with 10 bases between them. The CDR3 contains 12 residues. From germline, CDR1 is MNHEY and CDR2 SVGAGI. As DNA, the CDR3 is TGTGCCGCCGGGGAAGCTGGAAACACCATATATTTT. Translating gives CAAGEAGNTIYF.

This chain links TRBV28 with TRBJ2-1, with TRBD1 identical over 9 bases. The germline V gene has CDR1 MDHEN and CDR2 SYDVKM. The trim removed 7 bases at V and 10 bases at J, leaving 14 bases unmatched. CDR3 length: 15 residues. The CDR3 sequence: CASTPPGTGYWEQFF. Written as DNA, the CDR3 is TGTGCCAGCACCCCACCCGGGACAGGGTATTGGGAGCAGTTCTTC.

The chain has TRBV28 and TRBJ2-3; the match to TRBD2 covers 13 bases. After removal of 4 bases from V and 5 bases from J, the junction contained 3 bases not matched to a gene. The CDR3 totals 15 residues. The V gene's germline CDR1 is MDHEN and CDR2 SYDVKM. The CDR3 loop reads CASSWTSGSRDTQYF. The CDR3 DNA reads as TGTGCCAGCAGTTGGACTAGCGGGAGTCGAGATACGCAGTATTTT.

The rearrangement joins TRBV11-3 to TRBJ2-2; TRBD1 agrees at 7 bases. Germline V gene data show CDR1 as SGHNT and CDR2 as YENEEA. The CDR3 has 16 residues. With 0 bases clipped from V and 6 bases from J, the junction kept 7 bases outside the gene matches. CDR3: CASSLEDREIPGELFF. DNA of the CDR3: TGTGCCAGCAGCTTAGAAGACAGGGAAATCCCCGGGGAGCTGTTTTTT. Drawing the rest from reference TRBV11-3 and TRBJ2-2, the complete variable domain is EAGVVQSPRYKIIEKKQPVAFWCNPISGHNTLYWYLQNLGQGPELLIRYENEEAVDDSQLPKDRFSAERLKGVDSTLKIQPAELGDSAVYLCASSLEDREIPGELFFGEGSRLTVL.